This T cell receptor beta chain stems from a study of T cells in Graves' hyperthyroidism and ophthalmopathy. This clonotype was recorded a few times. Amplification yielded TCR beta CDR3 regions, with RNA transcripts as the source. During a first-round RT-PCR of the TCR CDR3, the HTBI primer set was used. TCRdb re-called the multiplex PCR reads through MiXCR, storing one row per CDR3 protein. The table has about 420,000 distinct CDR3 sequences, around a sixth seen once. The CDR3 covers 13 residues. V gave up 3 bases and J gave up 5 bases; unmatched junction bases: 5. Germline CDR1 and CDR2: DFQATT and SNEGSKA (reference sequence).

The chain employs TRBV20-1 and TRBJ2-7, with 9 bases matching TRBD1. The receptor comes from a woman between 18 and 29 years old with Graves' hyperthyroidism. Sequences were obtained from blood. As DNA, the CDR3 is TGCAGTGCTAGGGGGGACAGGGCCCACGAGCAGTACTTC. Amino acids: CSARGDRAHEQYF.